These 10 T cell receptor beta chains came from one sample sequenced in a study of blood T cell repertoires in COVID-19. Produced via immunoSEQ multiplex PCR; TCRdb's table is partial and in-frame only. The data hold under 200,000 clones, with about 87% observed a single time. The sequenced sample was peripheral blood. Receptors were obtained from a woman of 80 years or more with COVID-19, enrolled during active disease.

The rearrangement uses TRBV6-5 and TRBJ1-1, with TRBD1 identical over 7 bases. CDR3 length: 16 amino acids. The trim removed 2 bases at V and 3 bases at J, leaving 9 bases unmatched. Germline values: CDR1 MNHEY, CDR2 SVGAGI. The CDR3 nucleotides read TGTGCCAGCAGTTACGTCCCAGGGGGTTTGGACACTGAAGCTTTCTTT. This translates into CASSYVPGGLDTEAFF.

The chain couples TRBV5-1 to TRBJ2-3; the D gene is possibly TRBD1 (5 bases). Germline V gene lookup returns CDR1 SGHRS and CDR2 YFSETQ. With 1 base removed from V and 0 bases from J, the gap between germline ends came to 6 bases. The CDR3 length is 14 residues. CDR3 DNA sequence: TGCGCCAGCAGCTTGCAGGGAAGCACAGATACGCAGTATTTT. The encoded protein is CASSLQGSTDTQYF.

The chain combines TRBV20-1 with TRBJ1-6; D is unclear. V lost 3 bases and J lost 9, with 6 bases in between. From germline, CDR1 is DFQATT and CDR2 SNEGSKA (reference sequence). CDR3 length: 11 amino acids. The CDR3 reads CSARRGSPLHF. The CDR3 bases are TGCAGTGCTAGGAGAGGTTCACCCCTCCACTTT.

The CDR3 reads CASSQDIGSSGNTIYF. As DNA, the CDR3 is TGTGCCAGCAGCCAAGATATCGGGAGCTCTGGAAACACCATATATTTT. The chain has TRBV4-2 and TRBJ1-3; no firm D call. CDR1 and CDR2 from the germline V gene are LGHNA and YNFKEQ. CDR3 length: 16 residues. V lost 0 bases to trimming and J lost 0 bases, with 9 bases between them.

The chain links TRBV5-1 to TRBJ2-7; TRBD1 matches at 7 bases. Trimming at V came to 1 base and at J to 4 bases, leaving 8 bases not matched to a gene. This CDR3 is built from 15 residues. In germline, CDR1 is SGHRS, CDR2 YFSETQ. In nucleotides, the CDR3 is TGCGCCAGCAGCTTGCCCCCGACAGGGAAATACGAGCAGTACTTC. It codes for CASSLPPTGKYEQYF.

The J gene is TRBJ2-1, the V gene TRBV6-2 or TRBV6-3, with 11 bases that match TRBD2. Germline values: CDR1 MNHEY, CDR2 SVGEGT. The CDR3 spans 16 residues. Losses at the gene ends were 0 bases for V and 7 bases for J; bases not matched to a gene: 5. CDR3 residues: CASSYSASGRINEQFF. In DNA form, the CDR3 reads TGTGCCAGCAGTTACTCGGCTAGCGGGAGGATAAATGAGCAGTTCTTC.

This clone was seen once. The chain has TRBV6-5 and TRBJ2-7; 8 nucleotides line up with TRBD1. This CDR3 contains 13 residues. Germline assignment: CDR1 MNHEY and CDR2 SVGAGI. V trimming: 8 bases; J trimming: 5 bases; junction bases outside the gene matches: 8. The CDR3 nucleotides are TGTGCCAGCGGAGCCGACAGGGGTAACGAGCAGTACTTC. It codes for CASGADRGNEQYF.

The V and J genes are TRBV3-1 (or the pseudogene TRBV3-2) and TRBJ1-2, with 8 bases that match TRBD1. Trimming took 3 bases from V and 4 from J; bases not matched to a gene: 4. The CDR3 is 14 residues long. CDR1 and CDR2 (germline): LGHDT, YNNKEL (reference sequence). CDR3 loop: CASSQIQGAYGYTF. CDR3 nucleotides: TGTGCCAGCAGCCAGATCCAGGGGGCCTATGGCTACACCTTC.

This clone has a handful of counts. V and J are TRBV5-6 and TRBJ2-7, with a tentative D call TRBD1 (8 bases). V was trimmed by 4 bases and J by 3 bases, leaving 11 bases between them. This CDR3 has 13 amino acids. Per the germline V gene, CDR1 is SGHDT and CDR2 is YYEEEE. The CDR3 reads CASSTGGGYEQYF. DNA for the CDR3: TGTGCCAGCAGCACAGGGGGGGGCTACGAGCAGTACTTC.

This chain uses TRBV6-5 with TRBJ1-5, with D tentatively TRBD1 (5 bases). The germline V and J ends were trimmed by 5 bases and 6 bases, with 11 bases remaining between them. Germline V gene lookup returns CDR1 MNHEY and CDR2 SVGAGI. The CDR3 sequence is 13 residues long. For the CDR3, the DNA is TGTGCCAGCAGTCAGCGGGGGGTTCAGCCCCAGCATTTT. This translates into CASSQRGVQPQHF.